The 14 T cell receptor beta chains listed next were all sequenced from one sample in a study of cytomegalovirus exposure and HLA in healthy donors. Primers: 60 Vbeta forward and 13 Jbeta reverse. Sequencing was performed with immunoSEQ multiplex PCR; in TCRdb, only in-frame clones are kept and a portion is missing. The sample lists some 150,000 clones, roughly 70% occurring once. The sequenced material came from PBMCs. These receptors were collected from a woman aged 30 to 39 in good health and CMV-seronegative.

V and J are TRBV30 and TRBJ1-5; 9 positions match TRBD1. The CDR3 has 15 amino acids. Germline trimming cut 2 bases from V and 5 bases from J; bases unmatched to any gene: 7. Germline-derived CDR1 and CDR2 are GTSNPN and SVGIG (reference sequence). The CDR3 loop reads CAWSHRDRDDQPQHF. As DNA, the CDR3 is TGTGCCTGGAGTCACCGGGACAGGGATGATCAGCCCCAGCATTTT.

Here the CDR3 reads CASSLRDRASSELFF. Here the CDR3 DNA reads TGTGCCAGCAGTCTCCGGGACAGGGCATCCTCAGAACTGTTTTTT. The chain carries TRBV6-5 and TRBJ1-4, with 9 bases matching TRBD1. The CDR3 is 15 residues long. In germline, CDR1 is MNHEY, CDR2 SVGAGI. Trimming at V came to 5 bases and at J to 12 bases, leaving 13 bases not matched to a gene.

The V call is TRBV18, the J call TRBJ2-7; 8 bases are shared with TRBD1. Germline CDR1 reads KGHSH; CDR2 reads LQKENI. With V trimmed by 8 bases and J by 6 bases, 12 bases remained unmatched. There are 14 residues in the CDR3. CDR3 sequence: CASPGTGGRFEQYF. The CDR3 DNA reads as TGTGCCAGCCCAGGAACAGGGGGGCGCTTCGAGCAGTACTTC.

The chain couples TRBV9 to TRBJ1-2; maybe TRBD1 (5 bases). The CDR3 contains 14 residues. Germline values: CDR1 SGDLS, CDR2 YYNGEE. Deletions cut 1 base from V and 7 bases from J, with 14 bases between. CDR3 nucleotides: TGTGCCAGCAGCGTACCGGGGGTAGGAAGTGGCTACACCTTC. Protein product: CASSVPGVGSGYTF. Full variable domain (rest looked up from reference TRBV9 and TRBJ1-2): DSGVTQTPKHLITATGQRVTLRCSPRSGDLSVYWYQQSLDQGLQFLIQYYNGEERAKGNILERFSAQQFPDLHSELNLSSLELGDSALYFCASSVPGVGSGYTFGSGTRLTVV.

About this clone itself: One junction end disagrees with the germline gene, perhaps due to a read error. V is TRBV6-5 and J is TRBJ1-2, with 7 nucleotides matching TRBD1. The CDR3 covers 14 residues. From germline, CDR1 is MNHEY and CDR2 SVGAGI. CDR3 in DNA: TGTGCCAGTACTAGTACACAGGGGTTAGATGGCTACCCCTTC. Protein: CASTSTQGLDGYPF.

The chain is built from TRBV7-3 and TRBJ2-7; 11 bases align to TRBD1. CDR1 SGHTA and CDR2 FQGTGA come from the germline V gene. V gave up 2 bases and J gave up 3 bases; unmatched junction bases: 6. This CDR3 comprises 16 residues. In DNA, the CDR3 is TGTGCCAGCAGCTTAGTAGGGACAGGGGGTATCTACGAGCAGTACTTC. Its translation: CASSLVGTGGIYEQYF.

This chain joins TRBV7-3 and TRBJ2-3; 8 bases agree with TRBD2. The CDR3 is 14 residues long. Germline-derived CDR1 and CDR2 are SGHTA and FQGTGA. With V trimmed by 5 bases and J by 2 bases, 3 bases remained unmatched. In DNA, the CDR3 is TGTGCCAGCAGCCATAGCGGGGTCACAGATACGCAGTATTTT. Translated: CASSHSGVTDTQYF.

This chain uses TRBV29-1 with TRBJ1-1, with a weak D call TRBD1 (5 bases). The germline V gene encodes CDR1 SQVTM and CDR2 ANQGSEA. Trimming removed 7 bases at V and 6 bases at J, with 15 bases between. CDR3 length: 12 residues. CDR3 region: CSAIDSNAEAFF. The CDR3 DNA sequence: TGCAGCGCCATAGACAGTAACGCTGAAGCTTTCTTT.

This clone has more than one count but fewer than ten. The chain couples TRBV29-1 to TRBJ2-7; 8 bases match TRBD2. Germline CDR1 SQVTM, CDR2 ANQGSEA. The CDR3 loop spans 14 amino acids. V lost 7 bases, J lost 3 bases, and 11 bases stayed unmatched. The CDR3 loop reads CSATDSGRDYEQYF. CDR3 in DNA: TGCAGCGCCACGGACAGCGGGAGAGACTACGAGCAGTACTTC.

As for this clone: The junction departs from the called germline gene at one end, perhaps through a read error. CDR3 nucleotides: TGTGCCAGCAGCTTAGGAGGTCAGGGGGCTTACATTCAGTGCTTC. This codes for CASSLGGQGAYIQCF. V usage is TRBV7-2 and J usage is TRBJ2-4, with 8 positions matching TRBD1. Germline V gene data show CDR1 as SGHTA and CDR2 as FQGNSA. This CDR3 contains 15 residues.

The chain combines TRBV4-2 with TRBJ2-1, with 11 positions matching TRBD1. Germline V gene data show CDR1 as LGHNA and CDR2 as YNFKEQ. The CDR3 is 15 amino acids. V shed 4 bases and J 6 bases; nucleotides not matched to a gene: 5. CDR3 nucleotide sequence: TGTGCCAGCAGCCTCCGGGACAGGGGGTTCAATGAGCAGTTCTTC. Translated, it gives CASSLRDRGFNEQFF.

This chain connects TRBV5-1 to TRBJ2-3; 8 nucleotides match TRBD2. V trimming: 4 bases; J trimming: 3 bases; junction bases outside the gene matches: 4. This CDR3 spans 14 amino acids. Germline CDR1 is SGHRS and CDR2 is YFSETQ. CDR3: CASSRGGLTDTQYF. In DNA form, the CDR3 reads TGCGCCAGCAGCCGGGGGGGTTTAACAGATACGCAGTATTTT.

V and J are TRBV29-1 and TRBJ2-3, with 8 bases fitting TRBD2. CDR1 and CDR2 from the germline V gene are SQVTM and ANQGSEA. There are 14 residues in the CDR3. Trimming cost V 1 base and J 5 bases; bases outside gene matches: 5. The CDR3, as DNA: TGCAGCGTTGAAGCATGGGCGGGGGGAGATACGCAGTATTTT. It yields the protein CSVEAWAGGDTQYF.

The J gene is TRBJ1-1, the V gene TRBV28; possible D gene TRBD1, 6 bases. CDR1 and CDR2 (germline): MDHEN, SYDVKM. Between the trimmed V and J ends, which lost 7 bases and 5 bases, there was a span of 17 bases. The CDR3 spans 14 residues. The CDR3 loop reads CASTSSGGRTEAFF. The CDR3 DNA is TGTGCCAGCACCTCTTCCGGGGGGCGAACTGAAGCTTTCTTT.